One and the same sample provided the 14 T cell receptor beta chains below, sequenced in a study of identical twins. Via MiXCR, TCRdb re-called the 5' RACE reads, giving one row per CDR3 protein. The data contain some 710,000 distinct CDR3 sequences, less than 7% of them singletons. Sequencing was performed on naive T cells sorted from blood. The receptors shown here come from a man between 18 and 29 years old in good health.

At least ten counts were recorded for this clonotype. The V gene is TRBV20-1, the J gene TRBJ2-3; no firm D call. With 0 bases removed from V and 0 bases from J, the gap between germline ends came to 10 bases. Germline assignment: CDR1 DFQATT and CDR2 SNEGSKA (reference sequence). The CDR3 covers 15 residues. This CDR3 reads CSARDSGVSTDTQYF. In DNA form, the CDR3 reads TGCAGTGCTAGAGATTCAGGCGTAAGCACAGATACGCAGTATTTT.

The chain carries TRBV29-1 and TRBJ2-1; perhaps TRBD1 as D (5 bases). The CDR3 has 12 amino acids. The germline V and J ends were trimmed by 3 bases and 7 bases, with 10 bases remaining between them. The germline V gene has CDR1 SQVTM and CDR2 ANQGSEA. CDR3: CSVDSRANEQFF. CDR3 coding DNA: TGCAGCGTTGACTCCAGGGCTAATGAGCAGTTCTTC.

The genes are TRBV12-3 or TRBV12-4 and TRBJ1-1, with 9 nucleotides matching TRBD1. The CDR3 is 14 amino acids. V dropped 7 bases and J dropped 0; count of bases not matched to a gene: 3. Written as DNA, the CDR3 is TGTGCCAGCAAACAGGGGGCGGTGAACACTGAAGCTTTCTTT. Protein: CASKQGAVNTEAFF.

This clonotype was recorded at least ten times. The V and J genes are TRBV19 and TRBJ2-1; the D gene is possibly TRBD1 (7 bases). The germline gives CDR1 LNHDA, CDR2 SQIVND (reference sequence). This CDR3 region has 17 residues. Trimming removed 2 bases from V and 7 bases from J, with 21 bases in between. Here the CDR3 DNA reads TGTGCCAGTAGTATATTAGGGAGACAGGGAGGAGTGAATGAGCAGTTCTTC. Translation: CASSILGRQGGVNEQFF.

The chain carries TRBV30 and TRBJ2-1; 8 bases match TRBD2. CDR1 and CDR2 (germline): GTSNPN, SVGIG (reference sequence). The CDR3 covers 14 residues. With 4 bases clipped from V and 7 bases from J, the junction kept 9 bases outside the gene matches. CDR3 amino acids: CAWTTGTRVNEQFF. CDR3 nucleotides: TGTGCCTGGACAACCGGGACTAGGGTTAATGAGCAGTTCTTC.

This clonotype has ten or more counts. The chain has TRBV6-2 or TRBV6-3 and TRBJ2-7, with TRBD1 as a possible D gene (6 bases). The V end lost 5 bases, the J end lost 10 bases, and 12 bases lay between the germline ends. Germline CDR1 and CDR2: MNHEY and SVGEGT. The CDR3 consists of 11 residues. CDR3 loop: CASSQTGGQYF. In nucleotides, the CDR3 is TGTGCCAGCAGTCAGACAGGAGGTCAGTACTTC.

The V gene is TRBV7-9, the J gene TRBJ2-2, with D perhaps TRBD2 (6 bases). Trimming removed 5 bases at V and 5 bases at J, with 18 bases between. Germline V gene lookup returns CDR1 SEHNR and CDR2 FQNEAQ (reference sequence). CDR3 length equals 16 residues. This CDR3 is CASSPGGPWRTGELFF. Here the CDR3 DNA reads TGTGCCAGCAGCCCCGGAGGGCCGTGGCGAACCGGGGAGCTGTTTTTT.

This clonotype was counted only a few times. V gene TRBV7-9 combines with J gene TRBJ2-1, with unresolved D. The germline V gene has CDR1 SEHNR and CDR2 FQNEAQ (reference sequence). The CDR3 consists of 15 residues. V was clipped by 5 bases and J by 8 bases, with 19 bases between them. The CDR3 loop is CASSLRGLEDDEQFF. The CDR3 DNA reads TGTGCCAGCAGCCTCCGTGGGCTAGAAGACGATGAGCAGTTCTTC. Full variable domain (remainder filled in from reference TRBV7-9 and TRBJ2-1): DTGVSQNPRHKITKRGQNVTFRCDPISEHNRLYWYRQTLGQGPEFLTYFQNEAQLEKSRLLSDRFSAERPKGSFSTLEIQRTEQGDSAMYLCASSLRGLEDDEQFFGPGTRLTVL.

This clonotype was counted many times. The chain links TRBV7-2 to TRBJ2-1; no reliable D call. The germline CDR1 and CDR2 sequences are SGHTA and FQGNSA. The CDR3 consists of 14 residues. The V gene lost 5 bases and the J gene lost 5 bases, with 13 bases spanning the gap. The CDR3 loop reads CASSLRRADNEQFF. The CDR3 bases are TGTGCCAGCAGCCTCCGAAGGGCCGACAATGAGCAGTTCTTC.

CDR3 amino acids: CARPLTGGDTGYTF. In DNA, the CDR3 is TGTGCCAGACCACTGACAGGGGGCGACACTGGCTACACCTTC. This sequence joins TRBV2 and TRBJ1-2; 10 bases agree with TRBD1. CDR3 size: 14 residues. V shed 9 bases, J shed 7 bases, and the junction held 11 bases outside the gene matches. Germline V gene data show CDR1 as SNHLY and CDR2 as FYNNEI.

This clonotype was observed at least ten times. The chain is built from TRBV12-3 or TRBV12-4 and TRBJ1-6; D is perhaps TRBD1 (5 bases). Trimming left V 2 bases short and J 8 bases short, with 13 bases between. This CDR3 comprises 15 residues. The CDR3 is CASSLLQGADSPLHF. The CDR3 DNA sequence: TGTGCCAGCAGTTTACTCCAGGGCGCGGATTCACCCCTCCACTTT.

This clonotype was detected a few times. The CDR3 coding sequence is TGCAGTGCTACTGGACTAGCGGGAGAATCCTACGAGCAGTACTTC. Translation gives CSATGLAGESYEQYF. This chain uses TRBV20-1 with TRBJ2-7, with 13 bases matching TRBD2. Germline trimming cut 4 bases from V and 1 base from J; bases unmatched to any gene: 4. Looked up from germline, CDR1 is DFQATT and CDR2 is SNEGSKA (reference sequence). This CDR3 has 15 residues.

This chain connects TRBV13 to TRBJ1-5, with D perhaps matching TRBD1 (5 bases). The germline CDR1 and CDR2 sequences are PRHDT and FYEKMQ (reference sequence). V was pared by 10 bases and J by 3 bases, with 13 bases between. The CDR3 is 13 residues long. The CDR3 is CATSQGNNQPQHF. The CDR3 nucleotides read TGTGCCACCTCGCAGGGTAACAATCAGCCCCAGCATTTT.

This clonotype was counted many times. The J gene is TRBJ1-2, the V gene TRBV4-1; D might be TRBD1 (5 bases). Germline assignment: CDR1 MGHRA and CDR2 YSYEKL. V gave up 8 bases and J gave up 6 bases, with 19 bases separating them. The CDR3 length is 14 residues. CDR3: CASLASGREDGYTF. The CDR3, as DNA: TGCGCCAGCTTAGCCTCCGGCAGGGAGGATGGCTACACCTTC.